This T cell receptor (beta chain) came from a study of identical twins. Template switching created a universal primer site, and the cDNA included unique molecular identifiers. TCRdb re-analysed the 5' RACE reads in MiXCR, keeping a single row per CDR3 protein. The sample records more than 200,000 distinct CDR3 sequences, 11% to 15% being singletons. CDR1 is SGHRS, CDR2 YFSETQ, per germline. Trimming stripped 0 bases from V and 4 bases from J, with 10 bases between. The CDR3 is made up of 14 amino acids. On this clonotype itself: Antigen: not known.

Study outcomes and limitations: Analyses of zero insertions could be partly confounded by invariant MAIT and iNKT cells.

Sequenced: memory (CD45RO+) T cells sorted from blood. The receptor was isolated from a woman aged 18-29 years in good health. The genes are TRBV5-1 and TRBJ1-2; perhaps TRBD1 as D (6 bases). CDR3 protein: CASSLDTGSYGYTF. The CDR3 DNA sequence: TGCGCCAGCAGCTTGGATACAGGGAGCTATGGCTACACCTTC.